This T cell receptor beta chain was sequenced during a study of blood T cell repertoires in COVID-19. Whole-study context: Whether acute or convalescent, the COVID-19 samples came from the United States, Italy and Spain. Sources were T cells, B-cell-depleted T cells, or PBMCs; the material itself was cDNA or gDNA.

From germline, CDR1 is MNHEY and CDR2 SVGAGI. The CDR3 has 16 residues. V shed 2 bases, J shed 4 bases, and the junction held 8 bases outside the gene matches. Original processing notes: Quantification of nucleated cells was approximated via reference gene primer amplification. The method was immunoSEQ multiplex PCR; TCRdb's version includes in-frame clones alone and lacks a portion of them. Clonal size and the V and J genes are those of that table, whereas D and trimming came from the DNA. The sample has 250,000 or so clones; 70% to 85% are singletons. The rearrangement links TRBV6-5 to TRBJ1-1; 9 positions agree with TRBD1. This sequence was found in an elderly woman with acute or convalescent COVID-19. Sequencing was carried out using peripheral blood. The CDR3 DNA follows: TGTGCCAGCAGTTACGGGGGACAGGGAAGGATCACTGAAGCTTTCTTT. This gives the protein CASSYGGQGRITEAFF.